In its sample, the clone carrying this TCR beta chain was seen a few times. This specimen belongs to a study of blood T cell repertoires in COVID-19. The overall study: The origin of the acute and convalescent COVID-19 samples was the United States, Italy and Spain. T cells, B-cell-depleted T cells, or PBMCs provided the cDNA or gDNA that served as material.

Original methodology: Nucleated cell counts were estimated from reference gene primer amplification. Generated by immunoSEQ multiplex PCR, the TCRdb table keeps only in-frame clones and is missing some. The V and J calls and clone size are taken from that table; D and trimming were inferred from the DNA. The sample records about 83,000 clones, roughly nine tenths being singletons. The origin of this receptor is an elderly woman with active or convalescent COVID-19. What was sequenced was peripheral blood.

DNA of the CDR3: TGTGCCAGCTCACCAATGGGGGGGCAAGAGAACACTGAAGCTTTCTTT. This encodes CASSPMGGQENTEAFF. This rearrangement joins TRBV18 to TRBJ1-1, with D possibly TRBD1 on 6 matching bases. The CDR3 totals 16 residues. V was shortened by 2 bases and J by 1 base, with 14 bases between the two germline ends. CDR1 and CDR2 from the germline V gene are KGHSH and LQKENI.